The clone carrying this TCR beta chain was counted between two and nine times. Its matching antigen is unknown. Germline-derived CDR1 and CDR2 are LNHNV and YYDKDF (reference sequence). J was trimmed by 6 bases and V by 0 bases; bases with no gene match: 16. This CDR3 is built from 19 residues. TCRdb itself ran the 5' RACE reads through MiXCR, one entry per CDR3 protein. The table shows roughly 190,000 distinct CDR3 sequences, with about 18% occurring only once. The sample comes from a study of T-cell memory formation after mild COVID-19. At the level of the study: The TCR clusters were mostly specific to one donor.

Whole-study results and caveats: Clones shrinking from day 15 to 85 showed even CD4/CD8 mixes; later expanders tilted CD4+. The appearance of some responding clones in pre-infection memory suggested that cross-reactive memory joined.

The TCR sequence derives from an adult woman who had mild COVID-19 (a few samples of this study predate the infection). Cell type and time point are not known. This chain uses TRBV15 with TRBJ1-2, with 10 positions matching TRBD1. Sequencing input: PBMCs or a T cell subset sorted from them (not recorded which). The chain's CDR3 is CATSRDIFDRGRGVHGYTF. In DNA, the CDR3 is TGTGCCACCAGCAGAGATATCTTCGACAGGGGGCGAGGTGTGCATGGCTACACCTTC.